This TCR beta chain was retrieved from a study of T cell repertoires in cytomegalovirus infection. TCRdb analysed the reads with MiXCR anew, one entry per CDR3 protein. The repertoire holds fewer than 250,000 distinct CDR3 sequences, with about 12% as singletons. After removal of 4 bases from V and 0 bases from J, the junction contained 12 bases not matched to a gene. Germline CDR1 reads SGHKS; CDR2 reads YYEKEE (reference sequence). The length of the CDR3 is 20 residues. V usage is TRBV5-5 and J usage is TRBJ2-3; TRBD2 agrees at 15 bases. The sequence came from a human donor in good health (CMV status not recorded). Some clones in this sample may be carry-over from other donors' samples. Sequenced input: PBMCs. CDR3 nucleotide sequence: TGTGCCAGCAGCCTAAGTCCGGGACTAGCGGGAGGTCCTAGCACAGATACGCAGTATTTT. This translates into CASSLSPGLAGGPSTDTQYF. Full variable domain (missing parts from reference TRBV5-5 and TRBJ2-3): DAGVTQSPTHLIKTRGQQVTLRCSPISGHKSVSWYQQVLGQGPQFIFQYYEKEERGRGNFPDRFSARQFPNYSSELNVNALLLGDSALYLCASSLSPGLAGGPSTDTQYFGPGTRLTVL.